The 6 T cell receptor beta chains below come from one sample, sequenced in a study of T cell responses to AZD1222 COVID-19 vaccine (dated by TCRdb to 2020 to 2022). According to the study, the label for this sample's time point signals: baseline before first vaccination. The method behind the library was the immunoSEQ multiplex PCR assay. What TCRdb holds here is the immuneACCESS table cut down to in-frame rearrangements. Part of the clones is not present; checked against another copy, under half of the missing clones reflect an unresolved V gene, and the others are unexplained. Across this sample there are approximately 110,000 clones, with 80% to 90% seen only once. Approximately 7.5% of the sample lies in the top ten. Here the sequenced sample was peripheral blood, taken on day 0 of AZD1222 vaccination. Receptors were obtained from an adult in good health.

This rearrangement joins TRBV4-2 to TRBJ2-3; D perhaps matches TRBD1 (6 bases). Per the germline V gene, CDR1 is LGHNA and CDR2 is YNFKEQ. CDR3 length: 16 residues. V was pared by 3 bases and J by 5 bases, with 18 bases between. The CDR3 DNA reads TGTGCCAGCAGCCACTCCGTAGGGGGTCAGGGAGATACGCAGTATTTT. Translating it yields CASSHSVGGQGDTQYF.

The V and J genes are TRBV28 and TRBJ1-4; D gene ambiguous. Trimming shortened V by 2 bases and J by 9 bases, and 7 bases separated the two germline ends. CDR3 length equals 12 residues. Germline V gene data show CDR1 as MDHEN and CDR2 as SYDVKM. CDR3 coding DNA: TGTGCCAGCAGTTTAGACTCCAAAAAACTGTTTTTT. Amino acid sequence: CASSLDSKKLFF.

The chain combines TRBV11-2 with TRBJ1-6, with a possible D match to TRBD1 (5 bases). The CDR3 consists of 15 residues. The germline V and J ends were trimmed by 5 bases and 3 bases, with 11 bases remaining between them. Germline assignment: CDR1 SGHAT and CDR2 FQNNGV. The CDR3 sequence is CASSARAVYNSPLHF. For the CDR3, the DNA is TGTGCCAGCAGCGCCAGGGCAGTCTATAATTCACCCCTCCACTTT.

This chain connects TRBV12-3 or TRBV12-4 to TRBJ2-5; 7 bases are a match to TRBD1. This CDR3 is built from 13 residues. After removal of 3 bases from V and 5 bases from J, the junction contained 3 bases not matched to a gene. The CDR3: CASSLDRPETQYF. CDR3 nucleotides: TGTGCCAGCAGTTTGGACAGGCCCGAGACCCAGTACTTC.

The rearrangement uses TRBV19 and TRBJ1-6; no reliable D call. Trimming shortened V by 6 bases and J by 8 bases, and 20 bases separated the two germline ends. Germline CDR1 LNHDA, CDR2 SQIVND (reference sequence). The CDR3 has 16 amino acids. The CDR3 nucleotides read TGTGCCAGTAGCCTTTCAGCATCCCCCGGGGATTCACCCCTCCACTTT. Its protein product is CASSLSASPGDSPLHF.

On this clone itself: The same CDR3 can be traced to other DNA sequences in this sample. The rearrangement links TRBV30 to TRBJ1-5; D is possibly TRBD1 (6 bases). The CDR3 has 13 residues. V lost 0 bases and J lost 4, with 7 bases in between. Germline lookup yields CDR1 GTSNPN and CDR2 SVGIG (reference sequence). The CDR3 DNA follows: TGTGCCTGGAGTGTGCAGGGGAATCAGCCCCAGCATTTT. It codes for CAWSVQGNQPQHF.